The T cell receptor beta chain under discussion was sequenced for a study of shared clonotypes between healthy human individuals. General study results and limits: Expectations were that clonotype sharing among donors would be affected by sequencing depth.

This CDR3 is 15 amino acids long. Germline CDR1 SGDLS, CDR2 YYNGEE. V lost 3 bases to trimming and J lost 2 bases, with 13 bases between them. With respect to this clone: Its target is not known.

Running of the assay took place at deep level. Genomic DNA from each subset was divided evenly over several immunoSEQ plates. This table comes from immunoSEQ multiplex PCR, and its TCRdb copy is limited to in-frame clones, with some not included. In the table there are around 2,000,000 clones, 85% to 95% of which are singletons. Terminally differentiated effector memory CD45RA+ cells were excluded from the naive CD8 cells, which were CD45RO-negative and positively selected for CCR7. The receptor's source is a man aged 18-30 years in good health. Some clones in this sample may be carry-over from other donors' samples. Sequenced sample: naive CD8+ T cells from PBMCs. The chain has TRBV9 and TRBJ2-3; D is perhaps TRBD1 (5 bases). The CDR3 DNA reads TGTGCCAGCAGCGCCCAGGGCGGAATCACAGATACGCAGTATTTT. Its translation: CASSAQGGITDTQYF.